Shown below are 4 T cell receptor beta chains from a single sample sequenced in a study of monozygotic twins with inflammatory bowel disease. TCRdb reanalyzed the 5' RACE reads and collapses them to one entry per CDR3 protein, without DNA. The repertoire table contains 160,000 or so distinct CDR3 sequences. The sequenced material came from blood. These receptors all come from a human donor with ulcerative colitis or Crohn's disease, or a healthy co-twin of an affected twin (not recorded which).

The CDR3 sequence is CASSLQRAPETQYF. The chain couples TRBV7-2 to TRBJ2-5; TCRdb's D gene call, TRBD2, goes unchecked for lack of DNA. Germline V CDR1 and CDR2: SGHTA, FQGNSA. The CDR3 has 14 residues.

The rearrangement links TRBV7-2 to TRBJ2-7; the D call of TRBD1 rests on TCRdb alone, since no DNA is present to check it. Germline CDR1 is SGHTA and CDR2 is FQGNSA. The CDR3 spans 16 residues. The CDR3 loop reads CASSHQEGQSFDEQYF.

The gene calls are TRBV29-1 and TRBJ2-1; TCRdb reports TRBD1, a call that lacks DNA to check it against. In germline, CDR1 is SQVTM, CDR2 ANQGSEA. The CDR3 has 13 residues. CDR3 residues: CSAPGATGNEQFF.

V usage is TRBV13 and J usage is TRBJ2-7; TCRdb gives TRBD1 as the D gene, but with no DNA this cannot be confirmed. From germline, CDR1 is PRHDT and CDR2 FYEKMQ (reference sequence). The CDR3 runs 13 residues. The CDR3: CASLGTGSYEQYF.